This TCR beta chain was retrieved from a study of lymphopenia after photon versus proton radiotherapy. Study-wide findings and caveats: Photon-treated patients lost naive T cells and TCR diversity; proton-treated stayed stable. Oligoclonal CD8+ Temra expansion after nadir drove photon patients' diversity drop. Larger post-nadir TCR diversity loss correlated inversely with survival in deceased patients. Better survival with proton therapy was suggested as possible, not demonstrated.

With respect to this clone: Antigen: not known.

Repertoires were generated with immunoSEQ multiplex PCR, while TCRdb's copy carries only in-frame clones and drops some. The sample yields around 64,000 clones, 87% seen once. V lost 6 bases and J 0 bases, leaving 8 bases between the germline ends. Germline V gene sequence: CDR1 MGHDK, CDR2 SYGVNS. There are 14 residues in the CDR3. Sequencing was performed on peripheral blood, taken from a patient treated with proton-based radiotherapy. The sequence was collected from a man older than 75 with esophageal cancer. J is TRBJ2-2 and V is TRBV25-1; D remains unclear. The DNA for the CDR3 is TGTGCCAGCAGAGGACCAACGAACACCGGGGAGCTGTTTTTT. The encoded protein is CASRGPTNTGELFF.